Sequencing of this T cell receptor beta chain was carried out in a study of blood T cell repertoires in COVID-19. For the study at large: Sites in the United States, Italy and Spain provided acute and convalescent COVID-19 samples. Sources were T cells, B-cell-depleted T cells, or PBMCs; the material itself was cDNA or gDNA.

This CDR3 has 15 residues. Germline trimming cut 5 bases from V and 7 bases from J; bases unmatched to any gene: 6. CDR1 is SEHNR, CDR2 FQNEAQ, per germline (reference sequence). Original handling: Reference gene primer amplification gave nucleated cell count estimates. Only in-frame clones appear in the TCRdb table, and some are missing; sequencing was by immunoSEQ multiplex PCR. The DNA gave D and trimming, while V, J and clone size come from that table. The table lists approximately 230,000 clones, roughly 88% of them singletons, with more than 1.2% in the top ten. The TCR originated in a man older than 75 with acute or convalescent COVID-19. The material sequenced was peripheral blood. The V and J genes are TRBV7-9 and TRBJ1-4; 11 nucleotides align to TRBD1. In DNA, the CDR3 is TGTGCCAGCAGCAGGGGACAGGGGGATTCTGAAAAACTGTTTTTT. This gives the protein CASSRGQGDSEKLFF.